This record looks at one TCR beta chain sequence and its context. What it binds is unknown. The sample is drawn from a study of OX40 agonist ivuxolimab in advanced cancers. Overall study: An agonistic anti-OX40 (CD134) antibody, ivuxolimab, was used to treat the patients. Eligibility rules accepted prior anti-PD-1, anti-PD-L1 or anti-CTLA-4 therapy, and around 40% had some. Findings and caveats of the study: Antigen targets of the expanded peripheral T cells went undetermined.

J was trimmed by 4 bases and V by 5 bases; bases with no gene match: 8. There are 15 residues in the CDR3. Germline-derived CDR1 and CDR2 are SGHAT and FQDESV (reference sequence). Exclusion of a patient followed from autoimmune disease history or systemic immunosuppression. Sequencing was performed with immunoSEQ multiplex PCR; in TCRdb, only in-frame clones are kept and a portion is missing. The sample carries about 60,000 clones, 83% recorded once. The V gene is TRBV11-1, the J gene TRBJ2-7, with TRBD1 matching 10 bases. The sample in question was CD4+ or CD8+ T cells sorted from blood, obtained in a trial of the OX40 agonist ivuxolimab. The TCR was taken from an adult with an advanced solid tumor such as melanoma, head and neck, liver or kidney cancer. CDR3 sequence reads: CASSPRQGARYEQYF. CDR3 nucleotides: TGTGCCAGCAGCCCCCGACAGGGGGCGCGGTACGAGCAGTACTTC.